A single sample is the source of the 28 T cell receptor beta chains below, sequenced in a study of molecular identifiers for immune sequencing clone quantification. TCRdb ran MiXCR on the PCR reads and lists one entry per CDR3 protein. There are more than 70,000 distinct CDR3 sequences in the sample; roughly 23% occur only once, and roughly 1% lies in the top ten. The sequenced material came from naive CD8+ T cells from blood, with Jurkat cell RNA spiked in. The sample's subset: FACS-sorted CD8+CD4-CCR7+CD45RA+ naive T cells. The receptor source for this set is a human donor in good health. Some libraries in this study had Jurkat cell RNA spiked in.

Many counts were recorded for this clonotype. The chain carries TRBV4-2 and TRBJ2-7, with D perhaps matching TRBD1 (5 bases). The V and J ends lost 0 bases and 0 bases respectively, with 12 bases between them. The CDR3 spans 16 residues. In germline, CDR1 is LGHNA, CDR2 YNFKEQ. The CDR3 is CASSQEAEGDSYEQYF. CDR3 DNA: TGTGCCAGCAGCCAAGAAGCCGAAGGGGACTCCTACGAGCAGTACTTC.

Only a few counts were recorded for this clonotype. The rearrangement uses TRBV7-3 and TRBJ2-1; D is ambiguous. The CDR3 is 13 residues long. The V and J ends lost 1 base and 3 bases respectively, with 4 bases between them. Germline assignment: CDR1 SGHTA and CDR2 FQGTGA. The CDR3: CASSLMFYNEQFF. The CDR3, as DNA: TGTGCCAGCAGCTTAATGTTCTACAATGAGCAGTTCTTC.

Concerning this clonotype: One base away lies a much larger clone, so this may be a sequencing read error. The rearrangement joins TRBV4-2 to TRBJ2-7; TRBD2 matches at 9 bases. Germline trimming cut 1 base from V and 2 bases from J; bases unmatched to any gene: 9. This CDR3 is built from 17 residues. CDR1 is LGHNA, CDR2 YNFKEQ, per germline. Here the CDR3 reads CASSQVSQGLAAYEQYF. The CDR3 DNA reads as TGTGCCAGCAGCCAAGTAAGTCAGGGACTAGCTGCCTACGAGCAGTACTTC.

Notes on this clonotype: A read error may be the cause here, since a much bigger clone is one base away. The missing conserved phenylalanine or tryptophan at the end of this CDR3 makes a read error likely. The chain joins TRBV7-9 to TRBJ1-5, with no clear D. Germline V gives CDR1 SEHNR, CDR2 FQNEAQ (reference sequence). The CDR3 has 15 residues. Trimming removed 2 bases from V and 3 bases from J, with 11 bases in between. CDR3 nucleotides: TGTGCCAGCAGCTTAAATGCGGGGAACAATCAGCCCCAGCATTAT. Its protein is CASSLNAGNNQPQHY.

Comment on this clonotype: This could be a read error, since a much larger clone is one nucleotide away. V is TRBV7-9 and J is TRBJ2-3; 11 bases agree with TRBD2. This CDR3 is 17 amino acids long. V lost 4 bases, J lost 5 bases, and 11 bases stayed unmatched. Germline loops: CDR1 SEHNR, CDR2 FQNEAQ (reference sequence). As DNA, the CDR3 is TGTGCCAGCAGCTCCCCACTAGCGGGAGTTGTTGAAGATACGCAGTATTTT. Encoded protein: CASSSPLAGVVEDTQYF. Drawing the rest from reference TRBV7-9 and TRBJ2-3, the complete variable domain is DTGVSQNPRHKITKRGQNVTFRCDPISEHNRLYWYRQTLGQGPEFLTYFQNEAQLEKSRLLSDRFSAERPKGSFSTLEIQRTEQGDSAMYLCASSSPLAGVVEDTQYFGPGTRLTVL.

The chain is built from TRBV27 and TRBJ2-1; the D call may be TRBD1 or TRBD2 (5 bases each). Trimming left V 4 bases short and J 6 bases short, with 13 bases between. The CDR3 loop spans 14 amino acids. Germline CDR1 is MNHEY and CDR2 is SMNVEV (reference sequence). CDR3 DNA: TGTGCCAGCAGTTCCTCCGGGACCATCAATGAGCAGTTCTTC. It is translated as CASSSSGTINEQFF.

This chain connects TRBV19 to TRBJ2-1, with D perhaps being TRBD1 or TRBD2 (5 bases each). The CDR3 runs 14 residues. Germline V CDR1 and CDR2: LNHDA, SQIVND (reference sequence). Deletions cut 6 bases from V and 7 bases from J, with 16 bases between. CDR3 in amino acids: CASSPGALGNEQFF. The CDR3 DNA reads as TGTGCCAGTAGCCCCGGGGCATTGGGGAATGAGCAGTTCTTC.

This clonotype was seen at least ten times. V is TRBV7-2 and J is TRBJ1-5, with D possibly matching TRBD1 (5 bases). The CDR3 runs to 15 residues. The V gene lost 3 bases and the J gene lost 0 bases, with 9 bases spanning the gap. Germline CDR1 reads SGHTA; CDR2 reads FQGNSA. This chain's CDR3 is CASSFLDSSNQPQHF. In DNA form, the CDR3 reads TGTGCCAGCAGCTTCCTAGACAGTAGCAATCAGCCCCAGCATTTT.

The chain links TRBV20-1 to TRBJ2-1, with TRBD2 matching over 12 bases. This CDR3 spans 22 amino acids. CDR1 is DFQATT, CDR2 SNEGSKA, per germline (reference sequence). The J segment lost 0 bases and the V segment lost 3 bases, leaving 21 bases of the junction unmatched. CDR3: CSARGGQGPWTSGTSSYNEQFF. CDR3 sequence (DNA): TGCAGTGCTAGGGGGGGACAGGGCCCATGGACTAGCGGGACTAGCTCCTACAATGAGCAGTTCTTC.

The chain recombines TRBV20-1 with TRBJ1-5; 10 nucleotides align to TRBD1. This CDR3 has 13 residues. The germline V gene has CDR1 DFQATT and CDR2 SNEGSKA (reference sequence). V trimming: 6 bases; J trimming: 6 bases; junction bases outside the gene matches: 5. CDR3 in amino acids: CSAGQGDGQPQHF. Here the CDR3 DNA reads TGCAGTGCCGGACAGGGGGACGGTCAGCCCCAGCATTTT.

This clonotype showed up just once. This could be a read error, since a much larger clone is one nucleotide away. The rearrangement joins TRBV9 to TRBJ1-5; D may be TRBD1 (5 bases). Per germline, CDR1 SGDLS and CDR2 YYNGEE. This CDR3 comprises 14 residues. The CDR3 DNA reads as TGTGCCGGCAGCGTTTGGGGGAGAAATCAGCCCCAGCATTTT. Protein sequence: CAGSVWGRNQPQHF.

The table lists this clonotype with many counts. The rearrangement links TRBV11-2 to TRBJ2-3, with D possibly matching TRBD2 (7 bases). The CDR3 loop spans 15 amino acids. Trimming left V 8 bases short and J 3 bases short, with 18 bases between. From germline, CDR1 is SGHAT and CDR2 FQNNGV. CDR3 protein: CASGRGGLGTDTQYF. CDR3 DNA: TGTGCCAGCGGTAGGGGGGGCCTTGGTACAGATACGCAGTATTTT.

This clonotype was picked up many times. The gene calls are TRBV4-3 and TRBJ2-7; 7 bases agree with TRBD1. V lost 0 bases and J lost 2; bases outside the gene matches: 4. This CDR3 spans 15 amino acids. CDR1 is LGHNA and CDR2 is YSLEER in the germline V gene. The CDR3 bases are TGCGCCAGCAGCCAAGATCGGCAGGGGGCCTACGAGCAGTACTTC. It encodes CASSQDRQGAYEQYF.

This clonotype has a count of ten or more. The rearrangement uses TRBV21-1 and TRBJ1-4; the table calls TRBD1, which could not be checked here. TRBV21-1 is deemed a pseudogene. The CDR3 extends over 16 amino acids. The CDR3 region has the DNA TGTGCCAGCAGCAAGGGGGGCGCACCCCCTAATGAAAAACTGTTTTTT. Its protein product is CASSKGGAPPNEKLFF.

There are a few counts of this clonotype. One base away lies a much larger clone, so this may be a sequencing read error. No conserved phenylalanine or tryptophan ends this CDR3, so it is likely a read error. This rearrangement joins TRBV4-2 to TRBJ2-7; 7 nucleotides agree with TRBD2. Germline V gene data show CDR1 as LGHNA and CDR2 as YNFKEQ. This CDR3 is built from 15 residues. Trimming took 1 base from V and 0 from J; bases not matched to a gene: 3. The CDR3 DNA reads TGTGCCAGCAGCCAAGCTCAGCGGGACTCCTACGAGCAGTACTCC. Protein product: CASSQAQRDSYEQYS.

The rearrangement joins TRBV20-1 to TRBJ2-1; a possible D gene is TRBD2 (6 bases). The CDR3 is made up of 17 amino acids. CDR1 and CDR2 from the germline V gene are DFQATT and SNEGSKA (reference sequence). The V end lost 0 bases, the J end lost 2 bases, and 17 bases lay between the germline ends. The CDR3 DNA is TGCAGTGCTAGAGATTCCAGCGCGGGGTTAACCTACAATGAGCAGTTCTTC. The encoded protein is CSARDSSAGLTYNEQFF.

In its sample, this clonotype was seen many times. The chain employs TRBV12-3 or TRBV12-4 and TRBJ2-7; D perhaps matches TRBD2 (6 bases). This CDR3 region has 14 residues. Deletions cut 5 bases from V and 5 bases from J, with 16 bases between. CDR3 sequence (DNA): TGTGCCAGCAGTGACGCGGGACTCGGGGACGAGCAGTACTTC. Its translation: CASSDAGLGDEQYF.

This clonotype was counted ten times or more. The chain carries TRBV27 and TRBJ2-1, with TRBD2 as a possible D gene (5 bases). Deletions cut 5 bases from V and 0 bases from J, with 14 bases between. Looked up from germline, CDR1 is MNHEY and CDR2 is SMNVEV (reference sequence). This CDR3 region has 16 residues. The CDR3 DNA sequence: TGTGCCAGCAGTCCAGCGGCAGTTTCCTCCTACAATGAGCAGTTCTTC. This gives the protein CASSPAAVSSYNEQFF.

On this clonotype itself: At one end, the junction sequence differs from germline, possibly due to a read error. The V call is TRBV2, the J call TRBJ1-2; D perhaps matches TRBD1 (5 bases). Germline assignment: CDR1 SNHLY and CDR2 FYNNEI. This CDR3 contains 17 residues. CDR3 bases: TGTGCCAGCAGCGAAGGGTACGGCAAGGGGCAGGACTATGGCTACACCTTC. Its protein is CASSEGYGKGQDYGYTF. The variable domain in full, with the rest retrieved from reference TRBV2 and TRBJ1-2, is EPEVTQTPSHQVTQMGQEVILRCVPISNHLYFYWYRQILGQKVEFLVSFYNNEISEKSEIFDDQFSVERPDGSNFTLKIRSTKLEDSAMYFCASSEGYGKGQDYGYTFGSGTRLTVV.

This rearrangement joins TRBV27 to TRBJ2-5; 9 bases match TRBD1. The germline V gene has CDR1 MNHEY and CDR2 SMNVEV (reference sequence). This CDR3 is 15 amino acids long. Trimming took 5 bases from V and 2 from J; bases not matched to a gene: 6. The CDR3 bases are TGTGCCAGCAGTCCTGGGACAGGGCGGCAAGAGACCCAGTACTTC. Protein product: CASSPGTGRQETQYF.

This clonotype was picked up a small number of times. J is TRBJ2-3 and V is TRBV7-6; 14 bases agree with TRBD2. The germline V gene has CDR1 SGHVS and CDR2 FNYEAQ. V was pared by 5 bases and J by 2 bases, with 6 bases of the junction left unmatched. The CDR3 contains 17 residues. This CDR3 is CASSIRLAGGDTDTQYF. In DNA form, the CDR3 reads TGTGCCAGCAGCATTCGACTAGCGGGAGGGGACACAGATACGCAGTATTTT.

This clonotype was seen a handful of times. A junction boundary mismatches the germline segment, possibly from a read error. This chain links TRBV7-9 with TRBJ2-2; D might be TRBD2 (6 bases). The germline V gene has CDR1 SEHNR and CDR2 FQNEAQ (reference sequence). CDR3 length equals 14 residues. The chain's CDR3 is CASSPDLGAGGLFF. CDR3 bases: TGTGCCAGCAGCCCGGACCTCGGGGCCGGGGGGCTGTTTTTT. The whole variable domain, remainder taken from reference TRBV7-9 and TRBJ2-2, is DTGVSQNPRHKITKRGQNVTFRCDPISEHNRLYWYRQTLGQGPEFLTYFQNEAQLEKSRLLSDRFSAERPKGSFSTLEIQRTEQGDSAMYLCASSPDLGAGGLFFGEGSRLTVL.

The sample holds many counts of this clonotype. J is TRBJ1-5 and V is TRBV6-6, with 7 nucleotides matching TRBD1. From germline, CDR1 is MNHNY and CDR2 SVGAGI (reference sequence). The V gene end was trimmed by 5 bases and the J gene end by 1 base; junction bases not matched to a gene: 5. The CDR3 spans 15 residues. The CDR3, as DNA: TGTGCCAGCAGTCCCCAGGGGGTAAGCAATCAGCCCCAGCATTTT. It specifies CASSPQGVSNQPQHF.

Many counts were recorded for this clonotype. The V call is TRBV4-1, the J call TRBJ2-3; D unclear. Germline V lookup: CDR1 MGHRA, CDR2 YSYEKL. V was shortened by 0 bases and J by 8 bases, with 9 bases between the two germline ends. This CDR3 is 13 amino acids long. The CDR3 nucleotides are TGCGCCAGCAGCCAAGATCCCCCGGGTACGCAGTATTTT. Its translation is CASSQDPPGTQYF.

This clonotype showed up just a few times. V usage is TRBV5-1 and J usage is TRBJ2-1, with a possible D match to TRBD2 (6 bases). The germline V and J ends were trimmed by 2 bases and 5 bases, with 17 bases remaining between them. The length of the CDR3 is 16 residues. CDR1 is SGHRS and CDR2 is YFSETQ in the germline V gene. In nucleotides, the CDR3 is TGCGCCAGCAGCTTCCTCGGGGGACTGGCCGACAATGAGCAGTTCTTC. Its protein is CASSFLGGLADNEQFF.

The chain links TRBV7-2 to TRBJ2-2; 8 nucleotides line up with TRBD1. Germline loops: CDR1 SGHTA, CDR2 FQGNSA. Trimming removed 2 bases from V and 8 bases from J; junction bases left unmatched: 7. The length of the CDR3 is 15 residues. The CDR3 sequence: CASSLITGGWGELFF. In DNA form, the CDR3 reads TGTGCCAGCAGCTTAATAACAGGGGGATGGGGGGAGCTGTTTTTT.

There are many counts of this clonotype. This sequence joins TRBV2 and TRBJ1-1; tentative D call: TRBD1 (5 bases). Between the trimmed V and J ends, which lost 3 bases and 3 bases, there was a span of 14 bases. Germline V gene lookup returns CDR1 SNHLY and CDR2 FYNNEI. This CDR3 has 15 residues. In DNA form, the CDR3 reads TGTGCCAGCAGTGACGTCTCCGGGGCCTACACTGAAGCTTTCTTT. This codes for CASSDVSGAYTEAFF.

There are many counts of this clonotype. The chain has TRBV6-2 or TRBV6-3 and TRBJ2-7, with 7 bases matching TRBD1. The trim removed 7 bases at V and 0 bases at J, leaving 9 bases unmatched. Germline CDR1 is MNHEY and CDR2 is SVGEGT. The CDR3 is made up of 15 amino acids. The CDR3 DNA reads TGTGCCAGCACCTCGGGACAGCGACCCTCCTACGAGCAGTACTTC. Translated, it gives CASTSGQRPSYEQYF.